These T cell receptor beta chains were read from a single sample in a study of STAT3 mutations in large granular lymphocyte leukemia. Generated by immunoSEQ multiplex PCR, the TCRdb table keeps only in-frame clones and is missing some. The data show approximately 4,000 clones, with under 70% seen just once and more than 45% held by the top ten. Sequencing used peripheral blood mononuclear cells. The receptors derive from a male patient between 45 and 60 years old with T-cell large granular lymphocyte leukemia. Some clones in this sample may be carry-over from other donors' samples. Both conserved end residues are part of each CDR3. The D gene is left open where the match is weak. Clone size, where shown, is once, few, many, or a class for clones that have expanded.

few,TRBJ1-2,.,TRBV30,CAWSRIGVGFGYTF,TGTGCCTGGAGCCGGATCGGGGTTGGATTTGGCTACACCTTC
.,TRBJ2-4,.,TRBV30,CAWSRDGLAKNIQYF,TGTGCCTGGAGTAGGGACGGACTAGCCAAAAACATTCAGTACTTC
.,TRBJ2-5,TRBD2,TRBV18,CASSPWDYKGGSGETQYF,TGTGCCAGCTCACCGTGGGACTATAAGGGCGGCAGCGGAGAGACCCAGTACTTC
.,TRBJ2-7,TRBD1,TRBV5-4,CASSDRDRAYEQYF,TGTGCCAGCAGCGACCGGGACAGGGCCTACGAGCAGTACTTC
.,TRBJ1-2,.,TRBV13,CASSLARKVDDYGYTF,TGTGCCAGCAGCTTAGCTCGAAAGGTTGATGACTATGGCTACACCTTC
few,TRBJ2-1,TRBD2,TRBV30,CAWDGGLAALSYNEQFF,TGTGCCTGGGATGGGGGACTAGCGGCCCTCTCCTACAATGAGCAGTTCTTC
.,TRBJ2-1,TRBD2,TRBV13,CASSSGLADSYNEQFF,TGTGCCAGCAGCTCGGGACTAGCGGATTCCTACAATGAGCAGTTCTTC
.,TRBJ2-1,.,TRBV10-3,CAISDGSSYNEQFF,TGTGCCATCAGTGACGGGAGCTCCTACAATGAGCAGTTCTTC
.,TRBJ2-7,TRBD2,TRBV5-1,CASSLAASGSYEQYF,TGCGCCAGCAGCTTGGCCGCTAGCGGTTCGTACGAGCAGTACTTC
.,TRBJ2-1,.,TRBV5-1,CASSLQSEQFF,TGCGCCAGCAGCTTGCAGAGTGAGCAGTTCTTC
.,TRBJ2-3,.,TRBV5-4,CASSLALTSTDTQYF,TGTGCCAGCAGCCTAGCGTTGACTAGCACAGATACGCAGTATTTT
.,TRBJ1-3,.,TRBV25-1,CASSDPNRAGNTIYF,TGTGCCAGCAGTGACCCGAACAGGGCAGGAAACACCATATATTTT
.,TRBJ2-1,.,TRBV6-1,CAGRGSSYNEQFF,TGTGCAGGGCGCGGTAGCTCCTACAATGAGCAGTTCTTC
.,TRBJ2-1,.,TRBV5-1,CASSLVPGEVDEQFF,TGCGCCAGCAGCTTGGTTCCAGGGGAGGTCGATGAGCAGTTCTTC
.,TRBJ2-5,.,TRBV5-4,CASSSTLGGETQYF,TGTGCCAGCAGCTCCACCCTGGGCGGAGAGACCCAGTACTTC
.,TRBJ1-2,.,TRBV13,CASSPAVRINYGYTF,TGTGCCAGCAGCCCCGCGGTGCGGATTAACTATGGCTACACCTTC
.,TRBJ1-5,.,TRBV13,CASSLGFGQPQHF,TGTGCCAGCAGCTTAGGTTTCGGTCAGCCCCAGCATTTT
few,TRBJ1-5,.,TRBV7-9,CASSRLAGQPQHF,TGTGCCAGCAGCCGACTTGCGGGTCAGCCCCAGCATTTT
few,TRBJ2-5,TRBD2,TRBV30,CAWSVLGGRAWETQYF,TGTGCCTGGAGTGTACTCGGCGGGAGGGCGTGGGAGACCCAGTACTTC
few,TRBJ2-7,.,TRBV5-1,CASSLGQSSYEQYF,TGCGCCAGCAGCTTGGGACAGAGCTCCTACGAGCAGTACTTC
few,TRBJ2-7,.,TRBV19,CASSIDLSTGMYEQYF,TGTGCCAGTAGTATAGACCTAAGTACAGGGATGTACGAGCAGTACTTC
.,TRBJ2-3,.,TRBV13,CASSLGRAGLQYF,TGTGCCAGCAGCTTAGGCCGGGCAGGCCTTCAGTATTTT
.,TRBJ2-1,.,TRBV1,CTSSLRTSGRNDEQFF,TGCACCAGCAGCCTTCGGACTAGCGGGAGGAACGATGAGCAGTTCTTC
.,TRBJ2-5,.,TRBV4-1,CASSRYPRLGAQETQYF,TGCGCCAGCAGCCGCTACCCTCGACTTGGGGCGCAAGAGACCCAGTACTTC
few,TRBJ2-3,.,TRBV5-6,CASSFPGSSDTQYF,TGTGCCAGCAGTTTCCCCGGGAGCTCAGATACGCAGTATTTT
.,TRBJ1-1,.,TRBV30,CAWTTGRTEAFF,TGTGCCTGGACCACAGGGAGAACTGAAGCTTTCTTT